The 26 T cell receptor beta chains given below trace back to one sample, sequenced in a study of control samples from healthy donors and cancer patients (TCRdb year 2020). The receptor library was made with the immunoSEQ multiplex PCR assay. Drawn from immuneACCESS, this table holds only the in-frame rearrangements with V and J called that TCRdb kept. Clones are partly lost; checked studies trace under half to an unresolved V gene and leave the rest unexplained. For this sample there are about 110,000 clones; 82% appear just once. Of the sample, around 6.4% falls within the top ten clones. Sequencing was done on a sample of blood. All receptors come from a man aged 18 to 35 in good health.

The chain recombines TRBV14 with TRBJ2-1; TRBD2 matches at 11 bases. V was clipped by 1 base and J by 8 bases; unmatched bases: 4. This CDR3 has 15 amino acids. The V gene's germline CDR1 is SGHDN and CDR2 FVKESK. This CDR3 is CASSQASGGTDEQFF. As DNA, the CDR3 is TGTGCCAGCAGCCAAGCTAGCGGGGGGACTGATGAGCAGTTCTTC.

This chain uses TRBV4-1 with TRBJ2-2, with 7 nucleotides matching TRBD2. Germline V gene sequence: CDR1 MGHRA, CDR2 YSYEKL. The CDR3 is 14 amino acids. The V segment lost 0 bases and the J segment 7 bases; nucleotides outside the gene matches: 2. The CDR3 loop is CASSQESGGGELFF. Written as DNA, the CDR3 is TGCGCCAGCAGCCAAGAATCGGGGGGCGGGGAGCTGTTTTTT.

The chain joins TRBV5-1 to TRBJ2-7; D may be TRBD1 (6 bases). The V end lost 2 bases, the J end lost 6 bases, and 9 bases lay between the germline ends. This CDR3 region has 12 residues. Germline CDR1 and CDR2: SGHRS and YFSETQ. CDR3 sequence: CASSLKGGEQYF. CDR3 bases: TGCGCCAGCAGCTTAAAAGGGGGCGAGCAGTACTTC.

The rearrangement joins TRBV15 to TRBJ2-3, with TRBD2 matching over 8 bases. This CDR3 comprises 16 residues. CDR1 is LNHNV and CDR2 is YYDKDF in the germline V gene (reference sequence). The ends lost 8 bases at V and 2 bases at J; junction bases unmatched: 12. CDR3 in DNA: TGTGCCACCCGCAATGGACTAGCCGCACACACAGATACGCAGTATTTT. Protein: CATRNGLAAHTDTQYF. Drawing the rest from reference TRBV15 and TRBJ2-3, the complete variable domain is DAMVIQNPRYQVTQFGKPVTLSCSQTLNHNVMYWYQQKSSQAPKLLFHYYDKDFNNEADTPDNFQSRRPNTSFCFLDIRSPGLGDTAMYLCATRNGLAAHTDTQYFGPGTRLTVL.

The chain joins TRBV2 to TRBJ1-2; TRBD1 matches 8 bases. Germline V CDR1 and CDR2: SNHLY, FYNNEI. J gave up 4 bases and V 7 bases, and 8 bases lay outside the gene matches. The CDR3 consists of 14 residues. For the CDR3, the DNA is TGTGCCAGCACCAGGACAGGGACTGGCTATGGCTACACCTTC. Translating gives CASTRTGTGYGYTF.

CDR3 in DNA: TGTGCCTGGAGTAACTCGAATGAGCAGTTCTTC. Its translation is CAWSNSNEQFF. The chain combines TRBV30 with TRBJ2-1; D ambiguous. The CDR3 runs to 11 residues. Between the trimmed V and J ends, which lost 2 bases and 7 bases, there was a span of 6 bases. Germline-derived CDR1 and CDR2 are GTSNPN and SVGIG (reference sequence).

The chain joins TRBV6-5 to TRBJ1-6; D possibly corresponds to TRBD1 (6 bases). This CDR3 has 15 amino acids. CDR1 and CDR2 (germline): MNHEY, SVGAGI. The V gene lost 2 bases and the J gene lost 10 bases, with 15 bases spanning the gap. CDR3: CASSYDHREGSPLHF. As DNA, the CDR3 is TGTGCCAGCAGTTACGACCACAGGGAGGGATCACCCCTCCACTTT.

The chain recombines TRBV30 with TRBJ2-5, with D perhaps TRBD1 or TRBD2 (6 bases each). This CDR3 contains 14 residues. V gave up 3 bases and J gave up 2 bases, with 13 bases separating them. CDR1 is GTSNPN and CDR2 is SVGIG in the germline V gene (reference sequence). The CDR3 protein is CAWRRRGGQETQYF. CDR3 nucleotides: TGTGCCTGGAGGCGTCGAGGGGGGCAAGAGACCCAGTACTTC.

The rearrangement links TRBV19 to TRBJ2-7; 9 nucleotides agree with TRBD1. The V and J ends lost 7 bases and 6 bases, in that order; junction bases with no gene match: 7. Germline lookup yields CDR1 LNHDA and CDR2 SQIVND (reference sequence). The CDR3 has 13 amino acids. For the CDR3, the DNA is TGTGCCAGTACCCCGGGACAGGGTTTCGAGCAGTACTTC. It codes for CASTPGQGFEQYF.

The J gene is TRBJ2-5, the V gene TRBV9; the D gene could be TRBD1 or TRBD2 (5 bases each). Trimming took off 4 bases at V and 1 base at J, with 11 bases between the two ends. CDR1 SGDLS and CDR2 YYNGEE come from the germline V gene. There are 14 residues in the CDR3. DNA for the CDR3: TGTGCCAGCAGCCCCGGGGCGATCCAAGAGACCCAGTACTTC. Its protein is CASSPGAIQETQYF.

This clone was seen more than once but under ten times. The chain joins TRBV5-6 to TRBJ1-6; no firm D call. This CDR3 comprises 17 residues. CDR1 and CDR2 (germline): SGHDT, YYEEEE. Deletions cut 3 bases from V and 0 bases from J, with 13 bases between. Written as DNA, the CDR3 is TGTGCCAGCAGCTCCCAGGCGTATAGCTCCTATAATTCACCCCTCCACTTT. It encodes CASSSQAYSSYNSPLHF.

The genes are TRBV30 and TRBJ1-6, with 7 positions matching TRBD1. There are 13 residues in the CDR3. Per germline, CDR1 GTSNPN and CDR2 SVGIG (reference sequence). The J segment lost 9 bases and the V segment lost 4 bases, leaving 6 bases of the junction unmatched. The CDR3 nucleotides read TGTGCCTGGACCCGGACAGGTAGTTCACCCCTCCACTTT. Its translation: CAWTRTGSSPLHF.

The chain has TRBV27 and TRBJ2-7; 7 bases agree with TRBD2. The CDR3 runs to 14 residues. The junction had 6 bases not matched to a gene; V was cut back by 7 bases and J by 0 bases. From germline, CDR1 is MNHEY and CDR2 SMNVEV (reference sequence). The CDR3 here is CASKVGGTSYEQYF. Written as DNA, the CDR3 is TGTGCCAGCAAGGTCGGGGGGACCTCCTACGAGCAGTACTTC.

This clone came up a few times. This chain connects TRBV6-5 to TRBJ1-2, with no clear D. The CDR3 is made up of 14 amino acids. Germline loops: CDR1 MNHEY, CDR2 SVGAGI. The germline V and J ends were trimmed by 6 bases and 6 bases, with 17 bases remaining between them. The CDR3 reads CASSPNGPSHGYTF. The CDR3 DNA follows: TGTGCCAGCAGCCCAAACGGACCATCCCATGGCTACACCTTC.

Here the CDR3 reads CASSQSSGFIGTLTNEKLFF. DNA for the CDR3: TGTGCCAGCAGCCAATCATCAGGCTTCATAGGGACATTGACTAATGAAAAACTGTTTTTT. J is TRBJ1-4 and V is TRBV16; D perhaps matches TRBD1 (6 bases). Germline values: CDR1 KGHSY, CDR2 FQNENV. CDR3 length: 20 amino acids. The V and J ends lost 0 bases and 2 bases respectively, with 22 bases between them. The variable domain in full, with the rest retrieved from reference TRBV16 and TRBJ1-4, is GEEVAQTPKHLVRGEGQKAKLYCAPIKGHSYVFWYQQVLKNEFKFLISFQNENVFDETGMPKERFSAKCLPNSPCSLEIQATKLEDSAVYFCASSQSSGFIGTLTNEKLFFGSGTQLSVL.

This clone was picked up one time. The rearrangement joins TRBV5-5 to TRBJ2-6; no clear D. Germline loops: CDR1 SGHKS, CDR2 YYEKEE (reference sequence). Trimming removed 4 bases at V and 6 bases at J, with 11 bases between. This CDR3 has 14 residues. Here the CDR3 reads CASSLSLPANVLTF. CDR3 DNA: TGTGCCAGCAGCCTCTCGTTACCGGCCAACGTCCTGACTTTC.

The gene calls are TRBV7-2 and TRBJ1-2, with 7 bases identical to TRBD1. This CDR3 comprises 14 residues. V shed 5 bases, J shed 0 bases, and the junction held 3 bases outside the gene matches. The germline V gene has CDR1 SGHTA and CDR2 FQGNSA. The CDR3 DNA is TGTGCCAGCAGCACGACAGGGACTAACTATGGCTACACCTTC. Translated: CASSTTGTNYGYTF.

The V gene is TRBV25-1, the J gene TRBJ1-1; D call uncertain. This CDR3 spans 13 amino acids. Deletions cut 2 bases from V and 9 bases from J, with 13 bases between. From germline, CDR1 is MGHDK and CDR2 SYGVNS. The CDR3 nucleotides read TGTGCCAGCAGTGAAGTTGGCGCGAGGAAAGCTTTCTTT. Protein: CASSEVGARKAFF. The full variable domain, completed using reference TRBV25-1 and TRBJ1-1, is EADIYQTPRYLVIGTGKKITLECSQTMGHDKMYWYQQDPGMELHLIHYSYGVNSTEKGDLSSESTVSRIRTEHFPLTLESARPSHTSQYLCASSEVGARKAFFGQGTRLTVV.

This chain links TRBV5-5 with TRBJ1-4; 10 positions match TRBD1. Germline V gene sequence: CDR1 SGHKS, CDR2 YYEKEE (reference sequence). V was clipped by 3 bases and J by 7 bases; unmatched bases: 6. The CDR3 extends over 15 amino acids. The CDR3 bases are TGTGCCAGCAGCTCCGGACAGGGGGTTTTTGAAAAACTGTTTTTT. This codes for CASSSGQGVFEKLFF.

The DNA of the CDR3 is TGTGCCAGCACCGGGACTAGCGGCCCTTTTAATGAGCAGTTCTTC. It encodes CASTGTSGPFNEQFF. The chain recombines TRBV14 with TRBJ2-1; 11 bases are a match to TRBD2. V lost 7 bases to trimming and J lost 7 bases; unmatched junction nucleotides: 9. The germline CDR1 and CDR2 sequences are SGHDN and FVKESK. CDR3 length equals 15 residues.

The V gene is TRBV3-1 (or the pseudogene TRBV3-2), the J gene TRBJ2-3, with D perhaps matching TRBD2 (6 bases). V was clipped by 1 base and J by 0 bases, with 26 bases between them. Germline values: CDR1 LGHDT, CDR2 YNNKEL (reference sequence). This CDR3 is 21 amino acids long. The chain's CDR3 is CASSQGTLAGDFFTSTDTQYF. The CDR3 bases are TGTGCCAGCAGCCAAGGTACCCTGGCCGGGGACTTCTTTACTAGCACAGATACGCAGTATTTT.

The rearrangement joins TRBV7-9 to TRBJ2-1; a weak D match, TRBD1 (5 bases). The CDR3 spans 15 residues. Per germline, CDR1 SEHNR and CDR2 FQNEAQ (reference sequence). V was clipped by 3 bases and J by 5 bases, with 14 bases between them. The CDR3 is CASSFRTGVHNEQFF. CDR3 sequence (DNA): TGTGCCAGCAGCTTTCGCACAGGCGTCCACAATGAGCAGTTCTTC.

CDR3 sequence reads: CASSGTLSTDTQYF. The CDR3 DNA reads TGTGCCAGCAGCGGGACACTAAGCACAGATACGCAGTATTTT. The chain employs TRBV7-9 and TRBJ2-3, with D perhaps TRBD1 (6 bases). Germline CDR1 SEHNR, CDR2 FQNEAQ (reference sequence). The CDR3 totals 14 residues. V lost 5 bases and J 0 bases, leaving 9 bases between the germline ends.

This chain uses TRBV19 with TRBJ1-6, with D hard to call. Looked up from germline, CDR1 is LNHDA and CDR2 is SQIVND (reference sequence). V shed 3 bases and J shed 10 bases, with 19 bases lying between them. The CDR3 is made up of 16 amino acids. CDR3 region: CASSISSDRLNSPLHF. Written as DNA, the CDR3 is TGTGCCAGTAGTATTAGTAGCGACCGCCTGAACTCACCCCTCCACTTT.

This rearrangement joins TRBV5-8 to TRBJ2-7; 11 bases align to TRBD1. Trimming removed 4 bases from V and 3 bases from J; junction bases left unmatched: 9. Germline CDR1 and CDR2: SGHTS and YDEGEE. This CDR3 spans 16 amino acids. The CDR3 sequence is CASSPGQGVRNYEQYF. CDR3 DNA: TGTGCCAGCAGCCCGGGACAGGGGGTTAGAAACTACGAGCAGTACTTC.

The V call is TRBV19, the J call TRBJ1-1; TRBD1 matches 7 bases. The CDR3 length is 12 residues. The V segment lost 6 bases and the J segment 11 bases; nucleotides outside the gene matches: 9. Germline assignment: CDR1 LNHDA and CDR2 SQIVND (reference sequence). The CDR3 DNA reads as TGTGCCAGTAGCGAGACAGGGAAAACCGCTTTCTTT. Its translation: CASSETGKTAFF.